The 9 T cell receptor beta chains below were found in one sample sequenced in a study of patients and donors after allogeneic stem cell transplantation (dated by TCRdb to the early 2020s). Libraries were prepared through RT-PCR. The data were produced on a NextSeq 550. In TCRdb, the public reads were trimmed at Q25 with fastp and aligned with MiXCR, with productive beta chains retained. Merged by CDR3 protein, the rows form single entries marked with the most common genes and DNA. Across this sample there are 400,000 to 450,000 distinct CDR3 sequences, with approximately 16% seen only once. The ten largest make up 7% to 7.5% of the sample. The sequenced material came from blood, either unsorted or a sorted T cell fraction (not recorded which). Receptors were obtained from a human donor who was either an allogeneic HSCT recipient or a stem cell or donor lymphocyte infusion donor (not recorded which). It is not recorded whose cells these are; they may come from a transplant donor.

This clonotype appeared a few times. The J gene is TRBJ1-6, the V gene TRBV5-1, with TRBD1 as a possible D gene (6 bases). V lost 0 bases and J 9 bases, leaving 19 bases between the germline ends. Germline CDR1 SGHRS, CDR2 YFSETQ. The CDR3 is 17 residues long. The CDR3 DNA reads as TGCGCCAGCAGCTTGGCCCCGTGGACAGCGTGGAGTTCACCCCTCCACTTT. Translation gives CASSLAPWTAWSSPLHF.

This clonotype was recorded at least ten times. The gene calls are TRBV5-1 and TRBJ1-5; D gene ambiguous. The CDR3 is 14 residues long. Germline V gives CDR1 SGHRS, CDR2 YFSETQ. V was pared by 4 bases and J by 2 bases, with 10 bases between. CDR3 nucleotides: TGCGCCAGCAGCCCCAACGGTGGCAATCAGCCCCAGCATTTT. Its translation: CASSPNGGNQPQHF.

The rearrangement joins TRBV19 to TRBJ2-5, with 7 nucleotides matching TRBD1. The junction had 11 bases not matched to a gene; V was cut back by 2 bases and J by 5 bases. The V gene's germline CDR1 is LNHDA and CDR2 SQIVND (reference sequence). This CDR3 contains 16 residues. For the CDR3, the DNA is TGTGCCAGTAGTATAAGTAGAGGGGGCCGCGGGGAGACCCAGTACTTC. As protein: CASSISRGGRGETQYF.

The sample holds a few counts of this clonotype. The chain combines TRBV5-1 with TRBJ1-1; possible D gene TRBD1, 6 bases. Germline CDR1 is SGHRS and CDR2 is YFSETQ. Trimming cost V 6 bases and J 7 bases, with 19 bases left between them. The CDR3 consists of 14 residues. The DNA of the CDR3 is TGCGCCAGCACCCTCTCACAGGGCATGGTTGAAGCTTTCTTT. This gives the protein CASTLSQGMVEAFF.

The chain recombines TRBV19 with TRBJ1-5; no clear D gene. The V end lost 7 bases, the J end lost 4 bases, and 14 bases lay between the germline ends. The CDR3 has 14 amino acids. CDR1 is LNHDA, CDR2 SQIVND, per germline (reference sequence). The CDR3 here is CASIEGEENQPQHF. The CDR3 DNA reads TGTGCCAGTATTGAGGGAGAGGAAAATCAGCCCCAGCATTTT. Full variable domain (missing parts from reference TRBV19 and TRBJ1-5): DGGITQSPKYLFRKEGQNVTLSCEQNLNHDAMYWYRQDPGQGLRLIYYSQIVNDFQKGDIAEGYSVSREKKESFPLTVTSAQKNPTAFYLCASIEGEENQPQHFGDGTRLSIL.

The CDR3 here is CASSIGQGATDTQYF. The CDR3 region has the DNA TGTGCCAGTAGTATCGGACAGGGGGCCACAGATACGCAGTATTTT. V gene TRBV19 combines with J gene TRBJ2-3; 11 bases are a match to TRBD1. The CDR3 is 15 amino acids. The germline gives CDR1 LNHDA, CDR2 SQIVND (reference sequence). The V gene end was trimmed by 3 bases and the J gene end by 2 bases; junction bases not matched to a gene: 1.

This clonotype was seen more than once but under ten times. This chain joins TRBV11-2 and TRBJ2-7; 9 nucleotides align to TRBD2. After removal of 4 bases from V and 0 bases from J, the junction contained 13 bases not matched to a gene. CDR1 SGHAT and CDR2 FQNNGV come from the germline V gene. The CDR3 runs to 18 residues. The CDR3 nucleotides are TGTGCCAGCAGCTCAACCGTCGATCTAGCGGGGAGCTCCTACGAGCAGTACTTC. This encodes CASSSTVDLAGSSYEQYF.

This clonotype came up a few times. The rearrangement joins TRBV9 to TRBJ2-1; D is unresolved. This CDR3 is built from 15 residues. Deletions cut 4 bases from V and 1 base from J, with 12 bases between. Per germline, CDR1 SGDLS and CDR2 YYNGEE. CDR3 nucleotides: TGTGCCAGCAGCCCTCGGATCATATCCTACAATGAGCAGTTCTTC. Its translation is CASSPRIISYNEQFF.

This clonotype was seen repeatedly, ten times or more. The chain has TRBV12-3 or TRBV12-4 and TRBJ2-2; no clear D. V was trimmed by 4 bases and J by 4 bases, leaving 13 bases between them. CDR3 length: 15 residues. The CDR3 region is CASSYLHRSTGELFF. The CDR3 DNA reads TGTGCCAGCAGTTACCTACATCGGTCCACCGGGGAGCTGTTTTTT.